The 3 T cell receptor beta chains in this list originate from one sample, sequenced in a study of T cells in Graves' hyperthyroidism and ophthalmopathy. Researchers amplified the TCR beta CDR3 regions from RNA transcripts. RT-PCR in the first round (using the HTBI primer set) targeted the TCR CDR3. TCRdb independently ran MiXCR on the multiplex PCR reads; one entry per CDR3 protein. The data hold about 400,000 distinct CDR3 sequences, with roughly 15% observed a single time. Material: blood. The origin of the receptors is a woman aged 30 to 39 with Graves' ophthalmopathy.

This clonotype was seen ten or more times. This sequence joins TRBV5-1 and TRBJ2-7; no clear D. Trimming pared 0 bases from V and 2 bases from J, leaving 6 bases between. The germline gives CDR1 SGHRS, CDR2 YFSETQ. The CDR3 spans 13 residues. CDR3 in amino acids: CASSLAKTYEQYF. The CDR3 nucleotides are TGCGCCAGCAGCTTGGCCAAAACCTACGAGCAGTACTTC.

This clonotype was detected ten times or more. The rearrangement links TRBV20-1 to TRBJ1-5; D not certain. Germline lookup yields CDR1 DFQATT and CDR2 SNEGSKA (reference sequence). V lost 2 bases and J lost 0, with 14 bases in between. The CDR3 covers 16 residues. DNA for the CDR3: TGCAGTGCTAGACAGGCGATCGGTTATAGCAATCAGCCCCAGCATTTT. This sequence encodes CSARQAIGYSNQPQHF.

This clonotype was detected only once. A much larger clone differs by one base, so this may be a read error. No conserved phenylalanine or tryptophan is present at the end of the CDR3, so a read error is the likely explanation. CDR3 in amino acids: CSVTGQSVDRPSTDTQYL. CDR3 nucleotides: TGCAGCGTCACGGGGCAGAGCGTCGACAGACCTAGCACAGATACGCAGTATCTT. The V gene is TRBV29-1, the J gene TRBJ2-3; D assignment may be TRBD1 or TRBD2 (5 bases each). Per germline, CDR1 SQVTM and CDR2 ANQGSEA. V dropped 6 bases and J dropped 0 bases, with 25 bases sitting between them. CDR3 length: 18 residues.